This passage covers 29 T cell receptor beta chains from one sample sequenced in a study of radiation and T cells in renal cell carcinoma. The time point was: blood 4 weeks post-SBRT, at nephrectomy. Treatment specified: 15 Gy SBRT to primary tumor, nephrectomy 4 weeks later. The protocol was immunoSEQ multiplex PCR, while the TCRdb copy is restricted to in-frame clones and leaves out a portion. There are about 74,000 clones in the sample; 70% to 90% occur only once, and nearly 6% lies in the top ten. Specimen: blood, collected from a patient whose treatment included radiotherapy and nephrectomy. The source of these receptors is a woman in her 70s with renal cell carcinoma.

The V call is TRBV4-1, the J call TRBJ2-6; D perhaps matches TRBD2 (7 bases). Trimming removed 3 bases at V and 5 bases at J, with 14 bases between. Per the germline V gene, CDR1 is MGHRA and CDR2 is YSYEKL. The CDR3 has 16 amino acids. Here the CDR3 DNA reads TGCGCCAGCAGCCAGGATGGGGGGGCGAGGGCCAACGTCCTGACTTTC. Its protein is CASSQDGGARANVLTF.

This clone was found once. The CDR3 nucleotides read TGTGCCAGCAGCTTGTACAGGGGAGCAAACGAGCAGTACTTC. It codes for CASSLYRGANEQYF. The chain joins TRBV7-2 to TRBJ2-7, with 7 bases identical to TRBD1. Trimming cost V 3 bases and J 5 bases; bases outside gene matches: 7. The CDR3 sequence is 14 residues long. Germline CDR1 is SGHTA and CDR2 is FQGNSA.

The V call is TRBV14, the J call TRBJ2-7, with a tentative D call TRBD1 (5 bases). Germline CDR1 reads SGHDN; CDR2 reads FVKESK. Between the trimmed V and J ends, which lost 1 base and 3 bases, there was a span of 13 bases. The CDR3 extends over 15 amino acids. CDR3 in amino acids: CASSQGRVPLYEQYF. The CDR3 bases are TGTGCCAGCAGCCAAGGCAGGGTACCCCTCTACGAGCAGTACTTC.

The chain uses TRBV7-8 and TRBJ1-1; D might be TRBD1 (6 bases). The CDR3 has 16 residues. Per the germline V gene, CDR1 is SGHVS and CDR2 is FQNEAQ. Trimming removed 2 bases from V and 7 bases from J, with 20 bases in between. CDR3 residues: CASSLIPPRGGGEAFF. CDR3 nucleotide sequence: TGTGCCAGCAGCTTAATTCCCCCCAGGGGTGGGGGTGAAGCTTTCTTT.

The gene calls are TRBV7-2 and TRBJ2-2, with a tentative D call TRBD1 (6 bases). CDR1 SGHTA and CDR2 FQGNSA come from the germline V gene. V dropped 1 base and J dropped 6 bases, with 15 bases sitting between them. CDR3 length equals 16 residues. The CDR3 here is CASSLVGRGFPGELFF. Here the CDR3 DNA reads TGTGCCAGCAGCTTAGTAGGCAGGGGCTTCCCCGGGGAGCTGTTTTTT.

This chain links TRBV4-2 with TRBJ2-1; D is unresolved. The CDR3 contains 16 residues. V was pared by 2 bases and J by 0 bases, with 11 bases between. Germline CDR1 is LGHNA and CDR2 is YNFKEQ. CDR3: CASSQPEAGSYNEQFF. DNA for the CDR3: TGTGCCAGCAGCCAACCGGAAGCCGGCTCCTACAATGAGCAGTTCTTC.

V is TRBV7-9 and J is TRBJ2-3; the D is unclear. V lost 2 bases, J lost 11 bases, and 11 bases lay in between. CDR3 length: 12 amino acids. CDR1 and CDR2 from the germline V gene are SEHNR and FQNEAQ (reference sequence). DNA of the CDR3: TGTGCCAGCAGCTTAAACCCTCTAGGGCAGTATTTT. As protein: CASSLNPLGQYF.

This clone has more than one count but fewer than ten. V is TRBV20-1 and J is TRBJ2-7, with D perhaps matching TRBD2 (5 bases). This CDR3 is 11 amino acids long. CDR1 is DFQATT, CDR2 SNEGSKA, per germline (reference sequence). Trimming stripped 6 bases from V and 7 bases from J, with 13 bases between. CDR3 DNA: TGCAGTGCCAGCGGCCGGAAGGAGCAGTACTTC. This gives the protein CSASGRKEQYF.

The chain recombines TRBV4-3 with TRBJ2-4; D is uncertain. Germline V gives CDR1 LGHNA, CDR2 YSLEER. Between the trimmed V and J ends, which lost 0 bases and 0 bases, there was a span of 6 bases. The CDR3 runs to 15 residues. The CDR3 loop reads CASSQDLVAKNIQYF. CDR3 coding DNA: TGCGCCAGCAGCCAAGACCTAGTAGCCAAAAACATTCAGTACTTC.

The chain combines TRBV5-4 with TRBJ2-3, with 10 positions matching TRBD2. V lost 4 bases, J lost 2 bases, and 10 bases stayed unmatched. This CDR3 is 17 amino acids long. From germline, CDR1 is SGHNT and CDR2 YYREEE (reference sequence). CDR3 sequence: CASSQTPGTSVTDTQYF. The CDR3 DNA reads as TGTGCCAGCAGCCAAACCCCCGGGACTAGCGTCACAGATACGCAGTATTTT.

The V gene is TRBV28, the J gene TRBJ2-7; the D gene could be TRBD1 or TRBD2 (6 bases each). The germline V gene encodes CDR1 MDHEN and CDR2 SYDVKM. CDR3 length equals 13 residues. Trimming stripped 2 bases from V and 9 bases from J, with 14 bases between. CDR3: CASSLRGVAWQYF. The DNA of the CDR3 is TGTGCCAGCAGTTTAAGGGGGGTCGCGTGGCAGTACTTC. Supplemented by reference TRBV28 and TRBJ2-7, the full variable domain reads DVKVTQSSRYLVKRTGEKVFLECVQDMDHENMFWYRQDPGLGLRLIYFSYDVKMKEKGDIPEGYSVSREKKERFSLILESASTNQTSMYLCASSLRGVAWQYFGPGTRLTVT.

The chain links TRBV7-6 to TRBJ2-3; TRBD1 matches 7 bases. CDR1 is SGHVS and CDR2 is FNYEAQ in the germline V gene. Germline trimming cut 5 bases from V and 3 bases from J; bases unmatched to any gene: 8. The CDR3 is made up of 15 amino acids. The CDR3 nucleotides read TGTGCCAGCAGCCCCACGGGACAGCAAACAGATACGCAGTATTTT. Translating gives CASSPTGQQTDTQYF.

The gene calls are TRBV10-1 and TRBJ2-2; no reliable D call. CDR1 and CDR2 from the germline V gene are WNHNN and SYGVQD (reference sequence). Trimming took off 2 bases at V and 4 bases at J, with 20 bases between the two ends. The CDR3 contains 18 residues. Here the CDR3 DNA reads TGCGCCAGCAGTGAGCCCACCGGACCTAAACTTTTCACCGGGGAGCTGTTTTTT. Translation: CASSEPTGPKLFTGELFF.

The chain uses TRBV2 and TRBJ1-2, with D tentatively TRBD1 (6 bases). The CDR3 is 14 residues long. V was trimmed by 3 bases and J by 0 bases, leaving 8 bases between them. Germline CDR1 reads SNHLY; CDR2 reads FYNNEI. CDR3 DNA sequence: TGTGCCAGCAGTGAGAGGGGGACTAACTATGGCTACACCTTC. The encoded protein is CASSERGTNYGYTF.

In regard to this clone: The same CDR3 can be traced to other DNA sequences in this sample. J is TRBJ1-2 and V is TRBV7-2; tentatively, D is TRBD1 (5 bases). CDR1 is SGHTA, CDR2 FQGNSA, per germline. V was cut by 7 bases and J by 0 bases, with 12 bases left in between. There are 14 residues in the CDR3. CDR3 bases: TGTGCCAGCACGGGGCAGCAAGCTAACTATGGCTACACCTTC. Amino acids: CASTGQQANYGYTF.

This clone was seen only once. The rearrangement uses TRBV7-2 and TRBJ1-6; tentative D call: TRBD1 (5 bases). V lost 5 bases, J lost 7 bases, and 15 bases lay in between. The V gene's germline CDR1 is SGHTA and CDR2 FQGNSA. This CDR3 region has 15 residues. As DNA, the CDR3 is TGTGCCAGCAGCGGGGACGGCCGGCAGAATTCACCCCTCCACTTT. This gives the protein CASSGDGRQNSPLHF. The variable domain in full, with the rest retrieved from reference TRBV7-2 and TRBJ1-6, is GAGVSQSPSNKVTEKGKDVELRCDPISGHTALYWYRQSLGQGLEFLIYFQGNSAPDKSGLPSDRFSAERTGGSVSTLTIQRTQQEDSAVYLCASSGDGRQNSPLHFGNGTRLTVT.

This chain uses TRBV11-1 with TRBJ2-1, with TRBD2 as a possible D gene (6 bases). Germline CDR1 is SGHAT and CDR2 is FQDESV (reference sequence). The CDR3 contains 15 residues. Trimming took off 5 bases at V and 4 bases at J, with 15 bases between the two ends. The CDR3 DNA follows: TGTGCCAGCAGCCCCCTGGGGGGTTGGTACAATGAGCAGTTCTTC. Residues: CASSPLGGWYNEQFF.

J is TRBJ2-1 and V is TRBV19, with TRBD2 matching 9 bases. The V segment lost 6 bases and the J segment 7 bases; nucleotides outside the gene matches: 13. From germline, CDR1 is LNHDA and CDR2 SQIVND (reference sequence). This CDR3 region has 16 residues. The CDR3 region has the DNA TGTGCCAGTAGAACCTTGGGCGGGGGGGCGAGAAATGAGCAGTTCTTC. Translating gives CASRTLGGGARNEQFF. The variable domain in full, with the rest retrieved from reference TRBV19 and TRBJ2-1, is DGGITQSPKYLFRKEGQNVTLSCEQNLNHDAMYWYRQDPGQGLRLIYYSQIVNDFQKGDIAEGYSVSREKKESFPLTVTSAQKNPTAFYLCASRTLGGGARNEQFFGPGTRLTVL.

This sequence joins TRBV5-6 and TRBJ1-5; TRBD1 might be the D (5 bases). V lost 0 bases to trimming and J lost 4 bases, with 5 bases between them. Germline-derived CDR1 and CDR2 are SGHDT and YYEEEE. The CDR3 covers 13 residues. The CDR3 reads CASSLAGNQPQHF. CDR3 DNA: TGTGCCAGCAGCTTGGCAGGGAATCAGCCCCAGCATTTT.

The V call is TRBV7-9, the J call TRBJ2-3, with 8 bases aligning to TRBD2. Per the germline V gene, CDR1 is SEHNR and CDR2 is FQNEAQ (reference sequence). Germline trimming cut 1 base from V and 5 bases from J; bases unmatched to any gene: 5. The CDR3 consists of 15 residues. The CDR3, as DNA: TGTGCCAGCAGCTTAGAGGGACTAGAAGGAGATACGCAGTATTTT. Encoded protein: CASSLEGLEGDTQYF.

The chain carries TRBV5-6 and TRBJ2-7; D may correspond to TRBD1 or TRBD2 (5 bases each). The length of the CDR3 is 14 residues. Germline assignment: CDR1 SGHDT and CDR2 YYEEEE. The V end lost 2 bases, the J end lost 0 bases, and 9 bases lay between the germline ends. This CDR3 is CASSFRGDSYEQYF. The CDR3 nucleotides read TGTGCCAGCAGCTTCCGGGGCGACTCCTACGAGCAGTACTTC.

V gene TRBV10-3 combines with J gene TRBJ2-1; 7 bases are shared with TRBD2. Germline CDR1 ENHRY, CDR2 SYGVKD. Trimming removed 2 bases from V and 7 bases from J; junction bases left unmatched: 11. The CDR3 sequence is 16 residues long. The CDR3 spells CAISERELALPNEQFF. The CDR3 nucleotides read TGTGCCATCAGTGAGAGAGAACTAGCGTTGCCGAATGAGCAGTTCTTC.

CDR3 amino acids: CASSGGPRKTEAFF. In nucleotides, the CDR3 is TGTGCCAGCAGCGGGGGACCACGGAAGACTGAAGCTTTCTTT. The chain is built from TRBV9 and TRBJ1-1; D may be TRBD1 (5 bases). Germline V lookup: CDR1 SGDLS, CDR2 YYNGEE. The CDR3 runs to 14 residues. V lost 3 bases to trimming and J lost 5 bases, with 14 bases between them.

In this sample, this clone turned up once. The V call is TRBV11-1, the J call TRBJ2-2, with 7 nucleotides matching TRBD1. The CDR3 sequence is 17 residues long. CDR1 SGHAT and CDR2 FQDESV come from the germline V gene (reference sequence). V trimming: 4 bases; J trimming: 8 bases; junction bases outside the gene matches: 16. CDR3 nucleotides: TGTGCCAGCAGCTCACAAGCCGGGACAGAGTTTAGGGGGGAGCTGTTTTTT. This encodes CASSSQAGTEFRGELFF.

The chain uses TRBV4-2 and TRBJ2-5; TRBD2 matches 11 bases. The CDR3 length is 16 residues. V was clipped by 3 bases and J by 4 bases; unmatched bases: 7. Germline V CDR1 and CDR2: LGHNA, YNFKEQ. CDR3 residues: CASSQPPLAGGETQYF. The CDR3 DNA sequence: TGTGCCAGCAGCCAGCCCCCCCTAGCGGGGGGAGAGACCCAGTACTTC.

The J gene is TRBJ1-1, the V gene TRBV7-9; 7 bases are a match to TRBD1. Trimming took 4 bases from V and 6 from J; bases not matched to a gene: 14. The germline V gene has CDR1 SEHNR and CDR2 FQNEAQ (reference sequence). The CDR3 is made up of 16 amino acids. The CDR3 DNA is TGTGCCAGCAGCTCAGAATGGGCAGGGGGTTTCGCTGAAGCTTTCTTT. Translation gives CASSSEWAGGFAEAFF.

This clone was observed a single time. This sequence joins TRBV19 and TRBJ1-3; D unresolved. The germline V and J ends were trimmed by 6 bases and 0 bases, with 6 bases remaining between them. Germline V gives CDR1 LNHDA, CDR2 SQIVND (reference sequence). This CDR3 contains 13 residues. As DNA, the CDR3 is TGTGCCAGTAGCTCCGCCTCTGGAAACACCATATATTTT. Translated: CASSSASGNTIYF.

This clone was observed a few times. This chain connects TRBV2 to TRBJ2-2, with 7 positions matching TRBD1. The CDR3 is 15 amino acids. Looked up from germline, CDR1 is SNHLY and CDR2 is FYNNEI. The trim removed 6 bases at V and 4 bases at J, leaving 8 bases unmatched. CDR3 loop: CASRTNRGGTGELFF. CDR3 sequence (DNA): TGTGCCAGCAGAACTAACAGGGGTGGCACCGGGGAGCTGTTTTTT.

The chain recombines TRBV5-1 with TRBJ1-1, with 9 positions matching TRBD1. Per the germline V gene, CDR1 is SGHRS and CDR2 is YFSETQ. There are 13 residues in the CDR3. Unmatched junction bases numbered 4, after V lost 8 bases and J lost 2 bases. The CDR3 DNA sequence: TGCGCCAGTGGACAGGGGATTAACACTGAAGCTTTCTTT. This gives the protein CASGQGINTEAFF.